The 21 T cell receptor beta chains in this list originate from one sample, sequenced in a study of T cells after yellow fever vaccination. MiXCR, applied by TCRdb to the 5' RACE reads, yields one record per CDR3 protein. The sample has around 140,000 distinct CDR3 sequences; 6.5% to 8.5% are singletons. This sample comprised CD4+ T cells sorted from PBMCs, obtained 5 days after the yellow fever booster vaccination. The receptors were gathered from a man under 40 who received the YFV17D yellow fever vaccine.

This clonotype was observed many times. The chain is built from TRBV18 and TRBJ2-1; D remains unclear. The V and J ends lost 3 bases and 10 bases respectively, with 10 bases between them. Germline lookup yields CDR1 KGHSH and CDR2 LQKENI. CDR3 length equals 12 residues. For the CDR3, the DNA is TGTGCCAGCTCACCCTCGGCATCCGAGCAGTTCTTC. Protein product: CASSPSASEQFF.

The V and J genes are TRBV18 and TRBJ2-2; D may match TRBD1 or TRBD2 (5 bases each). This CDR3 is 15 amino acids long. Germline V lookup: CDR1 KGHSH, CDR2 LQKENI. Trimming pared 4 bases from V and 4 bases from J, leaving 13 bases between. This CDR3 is CASSQGTKGTGELFF. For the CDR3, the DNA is TGTGCCAGCTCACAGGGGACGAAGGGCACCGGGGAGCTGTTTTTT.

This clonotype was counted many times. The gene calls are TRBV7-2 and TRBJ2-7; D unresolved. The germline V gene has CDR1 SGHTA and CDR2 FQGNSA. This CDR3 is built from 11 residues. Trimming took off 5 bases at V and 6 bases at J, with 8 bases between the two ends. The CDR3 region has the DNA TGTGCCAGCAGCGTAAACGCCGAGCAGTACTTC. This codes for CASSVNAEQYF.

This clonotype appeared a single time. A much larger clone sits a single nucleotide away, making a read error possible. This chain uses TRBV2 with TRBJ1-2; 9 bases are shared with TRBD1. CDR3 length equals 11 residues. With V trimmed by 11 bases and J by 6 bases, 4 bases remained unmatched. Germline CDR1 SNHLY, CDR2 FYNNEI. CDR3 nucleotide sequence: TGTGCCGGACAGGGGTGCCATGGCTACACCTTC. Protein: CAGQGCHGYTF.

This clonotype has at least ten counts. CDR3 sequence reads: CASSLNGRTSEAFF. As DNA, the CDR3 is TGTGCCAGCAGTTTAAACGGGAGAACAAGTGAAGCTTTCTTT. This sequence joins TRBV27 and TRBJ1-1; D gene unclear. The CDR3 spans 14 residues. Deletions cut 2 bases from V and 7 bases from J, with 14 bases between. The germline V gene encodes CDR1 MNHEY and CDR2 SMNVEV (reference sequence).

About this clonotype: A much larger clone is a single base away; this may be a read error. This chain's CDR3 is CASSFQTGGQETQYF. Written as DNA, the CDR3 is TGTGCCAGCAGCTTTCAGACGGGCGGGCAAGAGACCCAGTACTTC. This chain joins TRBV7-2 and TRBJ2-5, with D perhaps TRBD2 (5 bases). CDR3 length equals 15 residues. The germline gives CDR1 SGHTA, CDR2 FQGNSA. The V and J ends lost 3 bases and 2 bases respectively, with 13 bases between them.

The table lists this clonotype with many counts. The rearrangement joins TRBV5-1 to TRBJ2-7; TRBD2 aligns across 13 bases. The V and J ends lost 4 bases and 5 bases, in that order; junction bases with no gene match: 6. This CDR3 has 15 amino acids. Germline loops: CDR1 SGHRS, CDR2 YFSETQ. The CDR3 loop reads CASSGGLAGYNEQYF. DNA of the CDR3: TGCGCCAGCAGCGGGGGACTAGCGGGATATAACGAGCAGTACTTC.

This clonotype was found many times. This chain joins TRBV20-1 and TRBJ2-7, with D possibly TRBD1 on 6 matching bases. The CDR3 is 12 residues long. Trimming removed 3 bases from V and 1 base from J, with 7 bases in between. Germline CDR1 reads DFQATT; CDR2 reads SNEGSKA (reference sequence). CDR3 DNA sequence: TGCAGTGCTAGTGACAGGTCCTACGAGCAGTACTTC. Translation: CSASDRSYEQYF.

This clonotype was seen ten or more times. CDR3 amino acids: CASSLFRETDTQYF. The CDR3 region has the DNA TGCGCCAGCAGCTTGTTCCGGGAGACAGATACGCAGTATTTT. The chain is built from TRBV5-1 and TRBJ2-3; perhaps TRBD2 as D (6 bases). This CDR3 spans 14 amino acids. CDR1 and CDR2 from the germline V gene are SGHRS and YFSETQ. V gave up 1 base and J gave up 3 bases, with 9 bases separating them. Full variable domain (remainder filled in from reference TRBV5-1 and TRBJ2-3): KAGVTQTPRYLIKTRGQQVTLSCSPISGHRSVSWYQQTPGQGLQFLFEYFSETQRNKGNFPGRFSGRQFSNSRSEMNVSTLELGDSALYLCASSLFRETDTQYFGPGTRLTVL.

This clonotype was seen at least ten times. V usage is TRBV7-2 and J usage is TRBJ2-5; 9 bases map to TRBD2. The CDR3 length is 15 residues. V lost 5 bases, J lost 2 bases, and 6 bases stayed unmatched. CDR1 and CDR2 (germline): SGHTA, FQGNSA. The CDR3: CASSLASGTQETQYF. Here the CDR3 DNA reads TGTGCCAGCAGCCTCGCTAGCGGGACTCAAGAGACCCAGTACTTC.

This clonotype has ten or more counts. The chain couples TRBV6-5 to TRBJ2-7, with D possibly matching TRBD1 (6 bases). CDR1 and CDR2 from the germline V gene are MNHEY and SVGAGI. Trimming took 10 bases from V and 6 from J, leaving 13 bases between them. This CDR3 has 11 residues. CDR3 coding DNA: TGTGCCACACAGACAGGCGCCGAGCAGTACTTC. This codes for CATQTGAEQYF.

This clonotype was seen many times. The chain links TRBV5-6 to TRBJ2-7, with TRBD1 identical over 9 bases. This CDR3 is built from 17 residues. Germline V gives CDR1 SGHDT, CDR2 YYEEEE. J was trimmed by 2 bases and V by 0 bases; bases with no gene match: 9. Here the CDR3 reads CASSLVGYRGLPYEQYF. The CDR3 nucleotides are TGTGCCAGCAGCTTGGTGGGATACAGGGGGCTCCCCTACGAGCAGTACTTC. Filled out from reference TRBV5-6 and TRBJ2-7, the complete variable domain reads DAGVTQSPTHLIKTRGQQVTLRCSPKSGHDTVSWYQQALGQGPQFIFQYYEEEERQRGNFPDRFSGHQFPNYSSELNVNALLLGDSALYLCASSLVGYRGLPYEQYFGPGTRLTVT.

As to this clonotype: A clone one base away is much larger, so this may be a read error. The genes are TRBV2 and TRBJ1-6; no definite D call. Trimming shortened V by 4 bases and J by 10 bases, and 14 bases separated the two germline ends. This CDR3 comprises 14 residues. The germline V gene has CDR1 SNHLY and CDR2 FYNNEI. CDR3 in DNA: TGTGCCAGCAGTGTCGGGGTTGCTAAGTCACCCCTCCACTTT. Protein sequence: CASSVGVAKSPLHF.

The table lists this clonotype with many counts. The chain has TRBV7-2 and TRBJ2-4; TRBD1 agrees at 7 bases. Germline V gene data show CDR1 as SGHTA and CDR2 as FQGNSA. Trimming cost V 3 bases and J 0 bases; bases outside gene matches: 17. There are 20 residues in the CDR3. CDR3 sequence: CASSLAGDRQSFLAKNIQYF. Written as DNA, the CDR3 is TGTGCCAGCAGCTTGGCCGGGGACAGACAATCATTCTTAGCCAAAAACATTCAGTACTTC.

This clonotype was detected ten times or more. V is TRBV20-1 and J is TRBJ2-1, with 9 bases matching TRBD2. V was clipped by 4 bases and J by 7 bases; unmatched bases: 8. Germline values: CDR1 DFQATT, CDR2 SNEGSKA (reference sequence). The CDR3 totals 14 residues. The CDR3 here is CSAIAAGGVNEQFF. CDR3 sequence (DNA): TGCAGTGCTATCGCAGCGGGAGGAGTGAATGAGCAGTTCTTC.

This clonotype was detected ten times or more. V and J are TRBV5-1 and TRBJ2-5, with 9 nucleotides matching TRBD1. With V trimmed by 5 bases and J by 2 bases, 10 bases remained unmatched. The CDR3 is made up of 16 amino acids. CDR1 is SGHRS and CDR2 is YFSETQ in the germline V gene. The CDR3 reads CASSHRDRAFQETQYF. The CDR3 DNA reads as TGCGCCAGCAGTCACCGGGACAGGGCATTTCAAGAGACCCAGTACTTC.

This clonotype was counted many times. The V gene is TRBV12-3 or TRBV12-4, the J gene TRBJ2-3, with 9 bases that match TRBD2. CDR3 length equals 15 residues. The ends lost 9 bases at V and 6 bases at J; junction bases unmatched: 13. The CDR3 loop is CARVLAGTSRDTQYF. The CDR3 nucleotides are TGTGCCAGAGTTCTAGCGGGGACCTCACGGGATACGCAGTATTTT.

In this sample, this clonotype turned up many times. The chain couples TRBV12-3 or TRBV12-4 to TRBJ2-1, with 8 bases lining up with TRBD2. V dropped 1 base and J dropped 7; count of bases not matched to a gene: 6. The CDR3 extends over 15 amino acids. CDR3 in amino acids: CASSLVAGLLNEQFF. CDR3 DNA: TGTGCCAGCAGTTTAGTAGCGGGACTTTTGAATGAGCAGTTCTTC.

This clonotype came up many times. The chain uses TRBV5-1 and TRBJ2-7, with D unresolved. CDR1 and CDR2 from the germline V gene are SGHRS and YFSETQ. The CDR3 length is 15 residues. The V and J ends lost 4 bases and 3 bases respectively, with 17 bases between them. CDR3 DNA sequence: TGCGCCAGCAGCATGGGCTATGTGGGAAACTACGAGCAGTACTTC. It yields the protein CASSMGYVGNYEQYF.

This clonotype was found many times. DNA of the CDR3: TGTGCCAGCAGCCGCCCCTTAGGCAAAAACATTCAGTACTTC. Translated, it gives CASSRPLGKNIQYF. J is TRBJ2-4 and V is TRBV13; D remains ambiguous. Germline loops: CDR1 PRHDT, CDR2 FYEKMQ (reference sequence). The germline V and J ends were trimmed by 5 bases and 3 bases, with 11 bases remaining between them. The CDR3 totals 14 residues.

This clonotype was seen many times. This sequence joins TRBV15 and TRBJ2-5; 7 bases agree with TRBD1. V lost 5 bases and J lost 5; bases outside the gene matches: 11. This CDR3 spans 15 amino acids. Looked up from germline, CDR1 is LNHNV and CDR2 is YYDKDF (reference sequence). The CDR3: CATSPGQARSETQYF. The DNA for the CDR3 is TGTGCCACCAGCCCCGGACAGGCACGGTCCGAGACCCAGTACTTC. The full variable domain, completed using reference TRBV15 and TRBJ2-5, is DAMVIQNPRYQVTQFGKPVTLSCSQTLNHNVMYWYQQKSSQAPKLLFHYYDKDFNNEADTPDNFQSRRPNTSFCFLDIRSPGLGDTAMYLCATSPGQARSETQYFGPGTRLLVL.